A single sample is the source of the 15 T cell receptor beta chains below, sequenced in a study of control samples from healthy donors and cancer patients. TCRdb's copy holds only in-frame clones and misses some; the assay was immunoSEQ multiplex PCR. This table has around 120,000 clones, more than 85% appearing once. The sequencing sample was made of PBMCs. The source is a man aged 50 or older with head and neck cancer.

This chain joins TRBV9 and TRBJ2-5; 7 nucleotides agree with TRBD1. CDR1 SGDLS and CDR2 YYNGEE come from the germline V gene. The CDR3 sequence is 14 residues long. The V segment lost 3 bases and the J segment 5 bases; nucleotides outside the gene matches: 7. CDR3 residues: CASSEKTGKETQYF. CDR3 nucleotide sequence: TGTGCCAGCAGCGAGAAGACAGGGAAGGAGACCCAGTACTTC.

This clone was counted between two and nine times. The J gene is TRBJ2-5, the V gene TRBV28; no reliable D call. V was cut by 6 bases and J by 0 bases, with 8 bases left in between. Per germline, CDR1 MDHEN and CDR2 SYDVKM. CDR3 length: 13 amino acids. CDR3 loop: CASSLYHQETQYF. CDR3 nucleotide sequence: TGTGCCAGCAGCCTCTATCACCAAGAGACCCAGTACTTC.

The chain is built from TRBV2 and TRBJ2-6; maybe TRBD2 (5 bases). The CDR3 runs to 13 residues. CDR1 is SNHLY and CDR2 is FYNNEI in the germline V gene. V was shortened by 10 bases and J by 0 bases, with 7 bases between the two germline ends. CDR3 sequence (DNA): TGTGCCAACGGACTCTCTGGGGCCAACGTCCTGACTTTC. It translates to CANGLSGANVLTF.

The rearrangement links TRBV10-3 to TRBJ2-7, with D perhaps matching TRBD1 (6 bases). V was shortened by 5 bases and J by 3 bases, with 20 bases between the two germline ends. This CDR3 comprises 16 residues. CDR1 and CDR2 from the germline V gene are ENHRY and SYGVKD. CDR3 loop: CAISRIVNREYYEQYF. CDR3 sequence (DNA): TGTGCCATCAGTAGGATTGTTAACAGGGAATACTACGAGCAGTACTTC.

The chain has TRBV19 and TRBJ1-1; TRBD1 matches at 10 bases. V was pared by 9 bases and J by 8 bases, with 12 bases of the junction left unmatched. In germline, CDR1 is LNHDA, CDR2 SQIVND (reference sequence). This CDR3 has 14 residues. The CDR3 region is CASRPGTGVGEAFF. CDR3 DNA: TGTGCCAGCCGCCCCGGGACAGGGGTGGGCGAAGCTTTCTTT.

This chain links TRBV15 with TRBJ1-3; D is unclear. Germline V gene lookup returns CDR1 LNHNV and CDR2 YYDKDF (reference sequence). Trimming stripped 3 bases from V and 2 bases from J, with 11 bases between. This CDR3 has 15 residues. CDR3 residues: CATSRRWEAGNTIYF. CDR3 nucleotides: TGTGCCACCAGCAGGCGATGGGAGGCTGGAAACACCATATATTTT.

V and J are TRBV24-1 and TRBJ2-1; 11 positions match TRBD1. The CDR3 contains 16 residues. Trimming at V came to 4 bases and at J to 4 bases, leaving 5 bases not matched to a gene. CDR1 and CDR2 (germline): KGHDR, SFDVKD. DNA for the CDR3: TGTGCCACCAGTGACCCTGGGACAGGGGGATACAATGAGCAGTTCTTC. Translated, it gives CATSDPGTGGYNEQFF.

The chain carries TRBV7-6 and TRBJ2-5; D possibly corresponds to TRBD2 (5 bases). This CDR3 spans 12 amino acids. Germline values: CDR1 SGHVS, CDR2 FNYEAQ. V lost 5 bases, J lost 4 bases, and 8 bases lay in between. CDR3 bases: TGTGCCAGCAGCCCTCGGGGAGAGACCCAGTACTTC. It translates to CASSPRGETQYF. Supplemented by reference TRBV7-6 and TRBJ2-5, the full variable domain reads GAGVSQSPRYKVTKRGQDVALRCDPISGHVSLYWYRQALGQGPEFLTYFNYEAQQDKSGLPNDRFSAERPEGSISTLTIQRTEQRDSAMYRCASSPRGETQYFGPGTRLLVL.

This chain uses TRBV29-1 with TRBJ2-7, with TRBD2 matching over 7 bases. The ends lost 5 bases at V and 6 bases at J; junction bases unmatched: 7. This CDR3 is 12 amino acids long. CDR1 SQVTM and CDR2 ANQGSEA come from the germline V gene. The CDR3: CSVFRTRGEQYF. The DNA of the CDR3 is TGCAGCGTTTTCCGGACTAGGGGCGAGCAGTACTTC.

This chain uses TRBV5-1 with TRBJ1-2; the D is unclear. CDR1 SGHRS and CDR2 YFSETQ come from the germline V gene. The CDR3 totals 15 residues. V was cut by 4 bases and J by 0 bases, with 13 bases left in between. CDR3: CASSNSGATNYGYTF. The CDR3 bases are TGCGCCAGCAGCAATTCAGGAGCCACTAACTATGGCTACACCTTC.

CDR3 protein: CASSRDSLTYGYTF. CDR3 coding DNA: TGTGCCAGCAGTCGGGACAGTCTCACTTATGGCTACACCTTC. The chain has TRBV5-6 and TRBJ1-2; 7 nucleotides line up with TRBD1. Looked up from germline, CDR1 is SGHDT and CDR2 is YYEEEE. V lost 5 bases to trimming and J lost 5 bases; unmatched junction nucleotides: 9. The CDR3 extends over 14 amino acids.

The V call is TRBV5-4, the J call TRBJ2-1; TRBD2 matches 10 bases. The CDR3 spans 15 residues. The V gene's germline CDR1 is SGHNT and CDR2 YYREEE (reference sequence). Trimming cost V 4 bases and J 2 bases; bases outside gene matches: 3. The CDR3 region has the DNA TGTGCCAGCAGCCCCACTAGCGGGGCCTACAATGAGCAGTTCTTC. Translation: CASSPTSGAYNEQFF.

The genes are TRBV6-6 and TRBJ1-2, with unresolved D. V was shortened by 3 bases and J by 3 bases, with 8 bases between the two germline ends. Germline lookup yields CDR1 MNHNY and CDR2 SVGAGI (reference sequence). The CDR3 totals 13 residues. CDR3 bases: TGTGCCAGCAGTTATACCGAGCACTATGGCTACACCTTC. Protein product: CASSYTEHYGYTF.

The gene calls are TRBV28 and TRBJ2-1; 9 bases fit TRBD2. This CDR3 region has 18 residues. CDR1 and CDR2 (germline): MDHEN, SYDVKM. The trim removed 11 bases at V and 4 bases at J, leaving 21 bases unmatched. The CDR3 nucleotides read TGTGCCGGGAGTAGACGGCCTGTTGCGGGGGGGATTTACAATGAGCAGTTCTTC. Its translation is CAGSRRPVAGGIYNEQFF.

J is TRBJ2-3 and V is TRBV9, with D tentatively TRBD2 (6 bases). The V end was cut by 0 bases, the J end by 0 bases, with 17 bases between. Germline CDR1 SGDLS, CDR2 YYNGEE. CDR3 length: 18 amino acids. CDR3 residues: CASSVEELALTSTDTQYF. The DNA of the CDR3 is TGTGCCAGCAGCGTAGAAGAGCTAGCGCTGACTAGCACAGATACGCAGTATTTT.